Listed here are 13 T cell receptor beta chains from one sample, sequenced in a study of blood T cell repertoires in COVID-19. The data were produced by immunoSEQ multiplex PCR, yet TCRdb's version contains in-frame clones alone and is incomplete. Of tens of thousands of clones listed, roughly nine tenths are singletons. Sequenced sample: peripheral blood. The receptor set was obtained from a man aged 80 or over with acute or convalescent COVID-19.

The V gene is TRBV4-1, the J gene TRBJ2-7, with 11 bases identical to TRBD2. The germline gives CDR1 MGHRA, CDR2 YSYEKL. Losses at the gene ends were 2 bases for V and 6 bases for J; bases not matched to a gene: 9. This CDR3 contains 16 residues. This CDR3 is CASSQTTSGVVGEQYF. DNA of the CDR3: TGCGCCAGCAGCCAAACGACTAGCGGGGTGGTGGGCGAGCAGTACTTC.

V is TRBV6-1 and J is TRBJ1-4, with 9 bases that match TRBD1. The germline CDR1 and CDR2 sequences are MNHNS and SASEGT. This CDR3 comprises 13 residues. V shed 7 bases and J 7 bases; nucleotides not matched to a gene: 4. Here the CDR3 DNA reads TGTGCCAGCATGGGACAGGGAGGTGAAAAACTGTTTTTT. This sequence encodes CASMGQGGEKLFF.

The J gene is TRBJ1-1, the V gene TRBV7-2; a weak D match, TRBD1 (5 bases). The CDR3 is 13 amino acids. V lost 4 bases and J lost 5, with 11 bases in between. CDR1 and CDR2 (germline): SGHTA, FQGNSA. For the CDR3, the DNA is TGTGCCAGCAGCTCACTCCGGGGGACTGAAGCTTTCTTT. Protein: CASSSLRGTEAFF.

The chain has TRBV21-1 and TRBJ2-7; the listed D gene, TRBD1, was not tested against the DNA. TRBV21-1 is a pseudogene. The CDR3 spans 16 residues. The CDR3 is CASSKRDRGRLYEQYF. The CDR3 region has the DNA TGTGCCAGCAGCAAGCGGGACAGGGGGCGCTTATACGAGCAGTACTTC.

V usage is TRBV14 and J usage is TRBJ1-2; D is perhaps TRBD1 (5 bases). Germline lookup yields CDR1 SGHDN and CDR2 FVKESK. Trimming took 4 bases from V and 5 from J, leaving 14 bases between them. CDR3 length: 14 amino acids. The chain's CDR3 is CASSPAGVGYGYTF. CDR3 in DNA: TGTGCCAGCAGCCCCGCGGGGGTGGGGTATGGCTACACCTTC. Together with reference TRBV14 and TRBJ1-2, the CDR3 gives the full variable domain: EAGVTQFPSHSVIEKGQTVTLRCDPISGHDNLYWYRRVMGKEIKFLLHFVKESKQDESGMPNNRFLAERTGGTYSTLKVQPAELEDSGVYFCASSPAGVGYGYTFGSGTRLTVV.

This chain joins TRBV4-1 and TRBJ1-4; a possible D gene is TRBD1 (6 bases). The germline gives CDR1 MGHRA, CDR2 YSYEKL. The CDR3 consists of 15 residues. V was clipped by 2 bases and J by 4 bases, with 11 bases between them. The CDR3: CASSQYGQFNEKLFF. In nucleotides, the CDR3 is TGCGCCAGCAGCCAATACGGACAGTTTAATGAAAAACTGTTTTTT.

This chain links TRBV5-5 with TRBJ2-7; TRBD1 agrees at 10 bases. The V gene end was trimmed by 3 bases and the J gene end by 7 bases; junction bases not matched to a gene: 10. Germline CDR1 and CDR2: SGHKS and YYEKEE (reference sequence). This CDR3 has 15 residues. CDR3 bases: TGTGCCAGCAGCTCGGGCCACGGGACAGGGGTGGAGCAGTACTTC. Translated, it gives CASSSGHGTGVEQYF. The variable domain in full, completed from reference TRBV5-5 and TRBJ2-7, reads DAGVTQSPTHLIKTRGQQVTLRCSPISGHKSVSWYQQVLGQGPQFIFQYYEKEERGRGNFPDRFSARQFPNYSSELNVNALLLGDSALYLCASSSGHGTGVEQYFGPGTRLTVT.

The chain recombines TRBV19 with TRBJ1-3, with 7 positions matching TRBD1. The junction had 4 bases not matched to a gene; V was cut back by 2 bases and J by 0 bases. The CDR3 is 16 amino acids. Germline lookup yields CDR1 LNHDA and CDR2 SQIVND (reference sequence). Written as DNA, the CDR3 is TGTGCCAGTAGTATAAGGGGGCTCCACTCTGGAAACACCATATATTTT. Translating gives CASSIRGLHSGNTIYF.

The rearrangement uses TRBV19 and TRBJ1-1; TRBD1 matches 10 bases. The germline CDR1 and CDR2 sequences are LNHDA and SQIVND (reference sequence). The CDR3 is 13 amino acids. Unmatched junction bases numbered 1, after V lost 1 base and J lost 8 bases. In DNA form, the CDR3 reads TGTGCCAGTAGTATAGGGGACAGGGGCGAAGCTTTCTTT. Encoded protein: CASSIGDRGEAFF.

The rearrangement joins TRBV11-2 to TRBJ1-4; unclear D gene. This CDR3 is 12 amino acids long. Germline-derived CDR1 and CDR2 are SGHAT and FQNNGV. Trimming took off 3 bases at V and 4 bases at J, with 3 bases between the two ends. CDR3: CASSFYNEKLFF. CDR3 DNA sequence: TGTGCCAGCAGCTTTTATAATGAAAAACTGTTTTTT.

Written as DNA, the CDR3 is TGTGCCAGCAGCCTCTGGGGACAGGAAAGCTCCTACGAGCAGTACTTC. This translates into CASSLWGQESSYEQYF. The chain employs TRBV5-6 and TRBJ2-7, with 8 bases identical to TRBD1. With 4 bases clipped from V and 0 bases from J, the junction kept 9 bases outside the gene matches. The V gene's germline CDR1 is SGHDT and CDR2 YYEEEE. This CDR3 is 16 amino acids long.

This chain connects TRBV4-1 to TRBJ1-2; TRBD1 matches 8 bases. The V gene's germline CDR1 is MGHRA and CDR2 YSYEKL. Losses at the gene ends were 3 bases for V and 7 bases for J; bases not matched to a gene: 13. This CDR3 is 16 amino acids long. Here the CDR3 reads CASSHGVGAGGVGYTF. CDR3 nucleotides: TGCGCCAGCAGCCATGGGGTGGGGGCAGGGGGCGTTGGCTACACCTTC.

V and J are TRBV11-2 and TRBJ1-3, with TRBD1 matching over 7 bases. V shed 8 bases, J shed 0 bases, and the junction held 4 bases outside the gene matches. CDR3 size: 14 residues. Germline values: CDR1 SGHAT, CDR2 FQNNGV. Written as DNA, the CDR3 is TGTGCCAGCGAGACAGGGCTCTCTGGAAACACCATATATTTT. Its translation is CASETGLSGNTIYF.